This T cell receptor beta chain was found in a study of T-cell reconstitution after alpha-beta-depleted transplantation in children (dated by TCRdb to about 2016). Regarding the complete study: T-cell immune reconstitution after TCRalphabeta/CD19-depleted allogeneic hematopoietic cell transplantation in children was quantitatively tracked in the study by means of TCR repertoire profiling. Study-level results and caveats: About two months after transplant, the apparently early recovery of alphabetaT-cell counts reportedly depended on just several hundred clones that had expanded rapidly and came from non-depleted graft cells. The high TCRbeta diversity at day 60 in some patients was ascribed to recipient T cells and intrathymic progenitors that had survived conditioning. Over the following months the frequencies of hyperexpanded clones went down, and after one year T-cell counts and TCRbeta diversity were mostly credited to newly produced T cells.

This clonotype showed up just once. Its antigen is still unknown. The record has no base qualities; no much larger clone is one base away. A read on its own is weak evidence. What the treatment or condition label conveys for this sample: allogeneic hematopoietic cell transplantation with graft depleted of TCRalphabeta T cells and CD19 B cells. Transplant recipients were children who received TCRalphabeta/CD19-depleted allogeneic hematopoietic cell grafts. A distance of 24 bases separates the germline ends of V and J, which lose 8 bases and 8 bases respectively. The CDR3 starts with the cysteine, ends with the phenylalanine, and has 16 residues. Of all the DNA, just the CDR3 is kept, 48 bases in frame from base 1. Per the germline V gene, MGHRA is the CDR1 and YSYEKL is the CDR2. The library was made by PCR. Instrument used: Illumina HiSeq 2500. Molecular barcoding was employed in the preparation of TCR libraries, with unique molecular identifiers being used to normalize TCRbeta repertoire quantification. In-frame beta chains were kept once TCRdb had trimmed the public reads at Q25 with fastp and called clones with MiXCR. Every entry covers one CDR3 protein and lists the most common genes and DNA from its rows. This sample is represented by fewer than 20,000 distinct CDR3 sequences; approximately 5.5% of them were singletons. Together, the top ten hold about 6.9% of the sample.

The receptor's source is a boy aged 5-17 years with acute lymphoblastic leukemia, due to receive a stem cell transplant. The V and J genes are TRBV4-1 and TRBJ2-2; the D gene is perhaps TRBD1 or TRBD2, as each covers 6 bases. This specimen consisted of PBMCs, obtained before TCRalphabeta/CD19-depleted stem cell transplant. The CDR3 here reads CASQDDGGHPWGELFF. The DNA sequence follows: TGCGCCAGCCAAGATGACGGGGGCCATCCGTGGGGGGAGCTGTTTTTT.